Shown below are 10 T cell receptor beta chains from a single sample sequenced in a study of patients and donors after allogeneic stem cell transplantation. In TCRdb, the RT-PCR reads were re-called with MiXCR into one record per CDR3 protein. The data hold some 150,000 distinct CDR3 sequences, with approximately 35% observed a single time. The sample comprised blood, either unsorted or a sorted T cell fraction (not recorded which). Receptor source: a human donor who was either an allogeneic HSCT recipient or a stem cell or donor lymphocyte infusion donor (not recorded which). It is not recorded whose cells these are; they may come from a transplant donor.

The chain carries TRBV28 and TRBJ2-1, with 9 bases that match TRBD1. Germline assignment: CDR1 MDHEN and CDR2 SYDVKM. Trimming removed 6 bases from V and 3 bases from J; junction bases left unmatched: 6. This CDR3 has 15 residues. The DNA of the CDR3 is TGTGCCAGCAGCCGCGGGACAGGGTACTACAATGAGCAGTTCTTC. Amino acids: CASSRGTGYYNEQFF.

This clonotype was observed a few times. The rearrangement joins TRBV12-3 or TRBV12-4 to TRBJ1-5; the D is unclear. The CDR3 runs 14 residues. V was pared by 7 bases and J by 7 bases, with 17 bases between. The CDR3 sequence is CASNSYLLGQPQHF. For the CDR3, the DNA is TGTGCCAGCAACTCCTACCTTTTGGGGCAGCCCCAGCATTTT.

In its sample, this clonotype was seen a few times. The genes are TRBV6-6 and TRBJ1-3; D perhaps matches TRBD1 (6 bases). CDR1 MNHNY and CDR2 SVGAGI come from the germline V gene (reference sequence). CDR3 length: 15 amino acids. V was clipped by 0 bases and J by 4 bases, with 10 bases between them. In DNA, the CDR3 is TGTGCCAGCAGTTACTCGGCAGGGGAAGGAAACACCATATATTTT. It codes for CASSYSAGEGNTIYF.

This clonotype was observed a few times. This chain connects TRBV28 to TRBJ1-2, with D possibly matching TRBD1 (6 bases). The CDR3 totals 14 residues. Trimming stripped 7 bases from V and 4 bases from J, with 16 bases between. Per the germline V gene, CDR1 is MDHEN and CDR2 is SYDVKM. CDR3 DNA: TGTGCCAGCAACCCGGACAGCTCAGGCTATGGCTACACCTTC. This encodes CASNPDSSGYGYTF.

The gene calls are TRBV12-3 or TRBV12-4 and TRBJ2-6; TRBD2 might be the D (6 bases). V was trimmed by 3 bases and J by 0 bases, leaving 15 bases between them. The CDR3 has 18 amino acids. CDR3: CASSFRGGAISGANVLTF. CDR3 in DNA: TGTGCCAGCAGTTTTCGTGGCGGGGCCATCTCTGGGGCCAACGTCCTGACTTTC.

V gene TRBV20-1 combines with J gene TRBJ2-6; D not certain. CDR3 length: 17 residues. The germline V gene encodes CDR1 DFQATT and CDR2 SNEGSKA (reference sequence). V was cut by 3 bases and J by 0 bases, with 15 bases left in between. CDR3 in DNA: TGCAGTGCTAGTAAGATACTCACCCCCTCTGGGGCCAACGTCCTGACTTTC. Translated: CSASKILTPSGANVLTF.

This chain joins TRBV4-1 and TRBJ1-1, with a tentative D call TRBD1 (5 bases). Looked up from germline, CDR1 is MGHRA and CDR2 is YSYEKL. The CDR3 has 16 amino acids. Trimming took off 1 base at V and 1 base at J, with 13 bases between the two ends. CDR3 nucleotides: TGCGCCAGCAGCCAAGGGGGGATAAGGGGGAACACTGAAGCTTTCTTT. This sequence encodes CASSQGGIRGNTEAFF.

The chain carries TRBV3-1 and TRBJ1-2; weak D call: TRBD1 (6 bases). Germline V CDR1 and CDR2: LGHDT, YNNKEL (reference sequence). The V end was cut by 0 bases, the J end by 6 bases, with 8 bases between. The CDR3 is made up of 13 amino acids. The CDR3 region is CASSQEPGDGYTF. Here the CDR3 DNA reads TGTGCCAGCAGCCAAGAGCCAGGGGATGGCTACACCTTC.

In this sample, this clonotype turned up a few times. The genes are TRBV29-1 and TRBJ2-2, with 8 positions matching TRBD1. After removal of 4 bases from V and 3 bases from J, the junction contained 1 base not matched to a gene. CDR1 and CDR2 from the germline V gene are SQVTM and ANQGSEA. This CDR3 region has 13 residues. CDR3 loop: CSVATGDTGELFF. The CDR3 DNA reads as TGCAGCGTTGCGACAGGGGACACCGGGGAGCTGTTTTTT.

This clonotype showed up many times. This chain connects TRBV9 to TRBJ1-1; D uncertain. Germline-derived CDR1 and CDR2 are SGDLS and YYNGEE. V dropped 5 bases and J dropped 1 base, with 9 bases sitting between them. CDR3 length equals 13 residues. CDR3: CASSAGGNTEAFF. For the CDR3, the DNA is TGTGCCAGCAGTGCCGGCGGGAACACTGAAGCTTTCTTT.